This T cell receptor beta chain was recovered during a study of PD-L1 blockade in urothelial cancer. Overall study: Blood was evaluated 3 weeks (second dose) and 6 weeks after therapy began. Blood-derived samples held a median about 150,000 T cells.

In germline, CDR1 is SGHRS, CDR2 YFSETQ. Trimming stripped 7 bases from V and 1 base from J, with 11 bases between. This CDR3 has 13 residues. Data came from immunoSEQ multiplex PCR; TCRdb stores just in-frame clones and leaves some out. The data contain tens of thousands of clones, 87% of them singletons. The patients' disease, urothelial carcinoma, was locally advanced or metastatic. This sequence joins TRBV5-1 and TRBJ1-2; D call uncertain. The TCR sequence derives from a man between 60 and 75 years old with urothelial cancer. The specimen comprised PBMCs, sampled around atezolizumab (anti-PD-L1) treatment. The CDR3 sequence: CASAAPGNYGYTF. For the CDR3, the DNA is TGCGCCAGCGCGGCACCCGGTAACTATGGCTACACCTTC.